The 30 T cell receptor beta chains in this list originate from one sample, sequenced in a study of human T cells and chemical hapten exposure (dated by TCRdb to the early 2020s). Receptor libraries were prepared by RACE. The listed sequencing device is NextSeq 500. Through fastp at Q25 and MiXCR, TCRdb rebuilt clones from the public reads, retaining in-frame beta chains. One record per CDR3 amino acid sequence lists the most common genes and DNA. Within this sample are fewer than 300,000 distinct CDR3 sequences, with about 8.6% of them counted one time only. Of the sample, 2% to 2.5% falls within the top ten clones. The time point label on this specimen signifies: pre-sensitization, week 0. Interpreted using the paper, the treatment or condition label stands for: therapeutic diphenylcyclopropenone sensitization with weekly scalp DPC. Here the sequenced sample was whole blood, taken in connection with sensitization to the hapten diphenylcyclopropenone (DPC). These TCRs come from a woman between 35 and 50 years old with alopecia areata. Some clones in this sample may be carry-over from other donors' samples.

The chain carries TRBV2 and TRBJ2-3; the match to TRBD2 covers 16 bases. Unmatched junction bases numbered 11, after V lost 6 bases and J lost 2 bases. Germline values: CDR1 SNHLY, CDR2 FYNNEI. This CDR3 spans 19 amino acids. The CDR3 spells CASRDAGTSGRALTDTQYF. The CDR3 region has the DNA TGTGCCAGCAGGGACGCCGGGACTAGCGGGAGGGCCCTCACAGATACGCAGTATTTT.

This chain joins TRBV28 and TRBJ2-5; TRBD2 aligns across 10 bases. CDR1 and CDR2 (germline): MDHEN, SYDVKM. V shed 4 bases and J 0 bases; nucleotides not matched to a gene: 5. The CDR3 extends over 16 amino acids. This chain's CDR3 is CASSSPSGGYQETQYF. CDR3 in DNA: TGTGCCAGCAGTTCCCCTAGCGGGGGATACCAAGAGACCCAGTACTTC.

Only a few counts were recorded for this clonotype. The chain joins TRBV3-1 to TRBJ1-3; 7 nucleotides align to TRBD1. The CDR3 has 16 residues. Germline CDR1 LGHDT, CDR2 YNNKEL (reference sequence). V lost 5 bases, J lost 0 bases, and 7 bases stayed unmatched. The CDR3 DNA reads TGTGCCAGCAGCATACGACAGGGAATCTCTGGAAACACCATATATTTT. Translating gives CASSIRQGISGNTIYF.

The sample holds many counts of this clonotype. This chain joins TRBV7-2 and TRBJ1-6, with TRBD1 as a possible D gene (5 bases). Trimming pared 1 base from V and 6 bases from J, leaving 10 bases between. The CDR3 runs 15 residues. Per the germline V gene, CDR1 is SGHTA and CDR2 is FQGNSA. The DNA of the CDR3 is TGTGCCAGCAGCTTAGTTGTGCAGGGTAATTCACCCCTCCACTTT. It is translated as CASSLVVQGNSPLHF.

The V and J genes are TRBV6-5 and TRBJ2-3; D is unresolved. The length of the CDR3 is 13 residues. V shed 10 bases and J shed 2 bases, with 13 bases lying between them. Germline CDR1 reads MNHEY; CDR2 reads SVGAGI. CDR3 coding DNA: TGTGCCACCGCTTTCCGTCCCACAGATACGCAGTATTTT. Its translation is CATAFRPTDTQYF.

This clonotype was detected a few times. V usage is TRBV29-1 and J usage is TRBJ2-5; 10 bases map to TRBD2. There are 14 residues in the CDR3. Germline lookup yields CDR1 SQVTM and CDR2 ANQGSEA. V dropped 6 bases and J dropped 1; count of bases not matched to a gene: 5. The CDR3 nucleotides read TGCAGCGTACTAGTAGCGGGAGGCCAAGAGACCCAGTACTTC. As protein: CSVLVAGGQETQYF. Drawing the rest from reference TRBV29-1 and TRBJ2-5, the complete variable domain is SAVISQKPSRDICQRGTSLTIQCQVDSQVTMMFWYRQQPGQSLTLIATANQGSEATYESGFVIDKFPISRPNLTFSTLTVSNMSPEDSSIYLCSVLVAGGQETQYFGPGTRLLVL.

V is TRBV20-1 and J is TRBJ1-5; 9 bases are shared with TRBD1. The V gene end was trimmed by 5 bases and the J gene end by 2 bases; junction bases not matched to a gene: 7. Germline V CDR1 and CDR2: DFQATT, SNEGSKA (reference sequence). The CDR3 totals 15 residues. The CDR3 sequence is CSAARQGGGNQPQHF. The CDR3 coding sequence is TGCAGTGCTGCACGACAGGGGGGTGGCAATCAGCCCCAGCATTTT.

This clonotype was seen repeatedly, ten times or more. The V call is TRBV7-8, the J call TRBJ1-5, with D possibly TRBD1 on 6 matching bases. The CDR3 extends over 14 amino acids. Looked up from germline, CDR1 is SGHVS and CDR2 is FQNEAQ. Trimming took off 1 base at V and 9 bases at J, with 13 bases between the two ends. CDR3 nucleotide sequence: TGTGCCAGCAGCTTAGGCGGGGGCCCTGGGCCCCAGCATTTT. Translation gives CASSLGGGPGPQHF.

This clonotype came up a few times. The rearrangement uses TRBV2 and TRBJ1-5; D is unclear. Trimming shortened V by 2 bases and J by 4 bases, and 9 bases separated the two germline ends. Germline lookup yields CDR1 SNHLY and CDR2 FYNNEI. The CDR3 length is 14 residues. CDR3 coding DNA: TGTGCCAGCAGTGAACGCCTGACGAATCAGCCCCAGCATTTT. Protein product: CASSERLTNQPQHF.

This clonotype was seen a few times. The chain carries TRBV12-3 or TRBV12-4 and TRBJ1-3, with D maybe TRBD1 (6 bases). Trimming stripped 10 bases from V and 0 bases from J, with 10 bases between. CDR3 length equals 13 residues. Written as DNA, the CDR3 is TGTGCCACCAGACAGGACTCTGGAAACACCATATATTTT. This encodes CATRQDSGNTIYF.

This clonotype showed up just a few times. The chain links TRBV6-2 or TRBV6-3 to TRBJ1-3; D not resolved. V was pared by 8 bases and J by 8 bases, with 13 bases between. CDR1 and CDR2 (germline): MNHEY, SVGEGT. The CDR3 sequence is 12 residues long. Here the CDR3 reads CASGMKSYTIYF. CDR3 in DNA: TGTGCCAGCGGAATGAAAAGCTACACCATATATTTT.

This clonotype was counted a few times. The chain employs TRBV6-6 and TRBJ2-7, with 9 bases lining up with TRBD1. J lost 2 bases, V lost 6 bases, and 5 bases had no gene match. This CDR3 is built from 14 residues. CDR1 is MNHNY and CDR2 is SVGAGI in the germline V gene (reference sequence). This CDR3 is CASSGGQGTYEQYF. CDR3 nucleotide sequence: TGTGCCAGCAGCGGGGGACAGGGCACCTACGAGCAGTACTTC.

This clonotype has just a few counts. For the CDR3, the DNA is TGCGCCAGCTATATCGGGGGGCAGCCAGATACGCAGTATTTT. Amino acid sequence: CASYIGGQPDTQYF. V and J are TRBV5-1 and TRBJ2-3; a weak D match, TRBD2 (7 bases). The CDR3 spans 14 residues. The ends were cut back, 7 bases at V and 4 bases at J, with 16 bases in the middle. Germline V gene data show CDR1 as SGHRS and CDR2 as YFSETQ. Supplemented by reference TRBV5-1 and TRBJ2-3, the full variable domain reads KAGVTQTPRYLIKTRGQQVTLSCSPISGHRSVSWYQQTPGQGLQFLFEYFSETQRNKGNFPGRFSGRQFSNSRSEMNVSTLELGDSALYLCASYIGGQPDTQYFGPGTRLTVL.

This clonotype was detected ten times or more. The chain recombines TRBV6-6 with TRBJ2-5; D may be TRBD1 or TRBD2 (5 bases each). CDR3 length equals 16 residues. CDR1 is MNHNY, CDR2 SVGAGI, per germline (reference sequence). Trimming took 1 base from V and 4 from J, leaving 16 bases between them. CDR3 protein: CASSYWTPRGGETQYF. The DNA for the CDR3 is TGTGCCAGCAGTTACTGGACACCCCGGGGTGGAGAGACCCAGTACTTC.

The chain recombines TRBV2 with TRBJ2-2; TRBD1 matches 7 bases. Trimming removed 7 bases from V and 4 bases from J; junction bases left unmatched: 9. Germline CDR1 is SNHLY and CDR2 is FYNNEI. The CDR3 consists of 15 residues. In DNA form, the CDR3 reads TGTGCCAGCACCACCGGGACAGCCTCCACCGGGGAGCTGTTTTTT. It translates to CASTTGTASTGELFF.

The chain links TRBV7-2 to TRBJ2-1; D is unclear. In germline, CDR1 is SGHTA, CDR2 FQGNSA. Trimming took 0 bases from V and 5 from J, leaving 8 bases between them. The CDR3 is 14 amino acids. CDR3 coding DNA: TGTGCCAGCAGCTTAGCGGGAACCAACAATGAGCAGTTCTTC. This encodes CASSLAGTNNEQFF.

The chain combines TRBV29-1 with TRBJ1-1, with D possibly being TRBD1 (6 bases). V lost 4 bases and J lost 7, with 16 bases in between. Germline assignment: CDR1 SQVTM and CDR2 ANQGSEA. The CDR3 runs to 13 residues. CDR3 bases: TGCAGCGTTGGCCCCAGGGGCGAGGGTGAAGCTTTCTTT. Amino acid sequence: CSVGPRGEGEAFF. Supplemented by reference TRBV29-1 and TRBJ1-1, the full variable domain reads SAVISQKPSRDICQRGTSLTIQCQVDSQVTMMFWYRQQPGQSLTLIATANQGSEATYESGFVIDKFPISRPNLTFSTLTVSNMSPEDSSIYLCSVGPRGEGEAFFGQGTRLTVV.

The chain is built from TRBV6-5 and TRBJ2-5; 12 nucleotides match TRBD2. This CDR3 contains 14 residues. V lost 8 bases, J lost 5 bases, and 6 bases stayed unmatched. Germline V gene sequence: CDR1 MNHEY, CDR2 SVGAGI. Here the CDR3 reads CASSIGTSGETQYF. In nucleotides, the CDR3 is TGTGCCAGCTCCATCGGGACTAGCGGGGAGACCCAGTACTTC.

This clonotype occurred a few times. The V and J genes are TRBV7-9 and TRBJ1-2, with D perhaps matching TRBD1 (5 bases). V lost 3 bases to trimming and J lost 3 bases, with 14 bases between them. Germline V lookup: CDR1 SEHNR, CDR2 FQNEAQ (reference sequence). The CDR3 runs to 15 residues. As DNA, the CDR3 is TGTGCCAGCAGCTTCGGCAGGGCGTCAGACTATGGCTACACCTTC. This translates into CASSFGRASDYGYTF.

In this sample, this clonotype turned up a few times. This chain connects TRBV20-1 to TRBJ1-5, with D possibly matching TRBD1 (6 bases). Trimming shortened V by 6 bases and J by 2 bases, and 14 bases separated the two germline ends. The germline CDR1 and CDR2 sequences are DFQATT and SNEGSKA (reference sequence). The CDR3 has 14 amino acids. Written as DNA, the CDR3 is TGCAGTGCAAAACAGGGAGGCGGCAATCAGCCCCAGCATTTT. It translates to CSAKQGGGNQPQHF.

The chain combines TRBV6-6 with TRBJ2-1; D might be TRBD2 (6 bases). V lost 7 bases and J 2 bases, leaving 18 bases between the germline ends. Germline V lookup: CDR1 MNHNY, CDR2 SVGAGI (reference sequence). The CDR3 is 16 residues long. As DNA, the CDR3 is TGTGCCAGCACCGTAACTGTAGCGGCAACCTACAATGAGCAGTTCTTC. Amino acids: CASTVTVAATYNEQFF.

This CDR3 is CASSQAQGAQYAEAFF. DNA of the CDR3: TGTGCCAGCAGCCAGGCACAGGGGGCGCAGTATGCTGAAGCTTTCTTT. The chain is built from TRBV5-4 and TRBJ1-1; 9 bases line up with TRBD1. Germline V CDR1 and CDR2: SGHNT, YYREEE (reference sequence). The CDR3 spans 16 residues. The V and J ends lost 4 bases and 6 bases, in that order; junction bases with no gene match: 13.

This clonotype was recorded a few times. The J gene is TRBJ1-6, the V gene TRBV5-1; D is perhaps TRBD1 (6 bases). In germline, CDR1 is SGHRS, CDR2 YFSETQ. The V end lost 4 bases, the J end lost 7 bases, and 12 bases lay between the germline ends. The CDR3 runs to 14 residues. Written as DNA, the CDR3 is TGCGCCAGCAGCCCCGGACAGTCAAATTCACCCCTCCACTTT. It is translated as CASSPGQSNSPLHF.

This clonotype showed up just a few times. This sequence joins TRBV7-9 and TRBJ2-5; D call uncertain. V was shortened by 5 bases and J by 5 bases, with 6 bases between the two germline ends. Germline V gives CDR1 SEHNR, CDR2 FQNEAQ (reference sequence). The CDR3 runs to 11 residues. Here the CDR3 reads CASSPHETQYF. CDR3 coding DNA: TGTGCCAGCAGCCCGCACGAGACCCAGTACTTC.

The J gene is TRBJ1-4, the V gene TRBV7-8; D is unclear. Germline V gene sequence: CDR1 SGHVS, CDR2 FQNEAQ. V lost 9 bases to trimming and J lost 14 bases, with 22 bases between them. The CDR3 contains 13 residues. The CDR3 sequence: CASQNPSQVRLFF. The DNA of the CDR3 is TGTGCCAGTCAAAATCCCTCTCAGGTCCGCCTGTTTTTT.

Worth noting for this clonotype: Since no conserved phenylalanine or tryptophan closes the CDR3, a read error is the likely cause. The genes are TRBV12-3 or TRBV12-4 and TRBJ1-1, with 7 bases identical to TRBD1. After removal of 6 bases from V and 4 bases from J, the junction contained 8 bases not matched to a gene. The CDR3 is 14 amino acids. CDR3 sequence: CASRLAGGGTEAFL. The CDR3 DNA follows: TGTGCCAGCAGGTTGGCAGGGGGAGGCACTGAAGCTTTCTTA.

This clonotype was counted only a few times. V and J are TRBV29-1 and TRBJ1-1, with D hard to call. The V end was cut by 1 base, the J end by 1 base, with 7 bases between. The length of the CDR3 is 13 residues. CDR1 is SQVTM and CDR2 is ANQGSEA in the germline V gene. The DNA for the CDR3 is TGCAGCGTTGAAGTTAACAGGAACACTGAAGCTTTCTTT. It encodes CSVEVNRNTEAFF. The variable domain in full, with the rest retrieved from reference TRBV29-1 and TRBJ1-1, is SAVISQKPSRDICQRGTSLTIQCQVDSQVTMMFWYRQQPGQSLTLIATANQGSEATYESGFVIDKFPISRPNLTFSTLTVSNMSPEDSSIYLCSVEVNRNTEAFFGQGTRLTVV.

This clonotype was counted many times. V usage is TRBV20-1 and J usage is TRBJ2-7; TRBD1 agrees at 9 bases. Trimming removed 3 bases from V and 7 bases from J; junction bases left unmatched: 10. Germline CDR1 DFQATT, CDR2 SNEGSKA (reference sequence). The CDR3 has 14 residues. The CDR3 loop reads CSARDPTGGREQYF. Here the CDR3 DNA reads TGCAGTGCTAGGGATCCTACAGGGGGCAGGGAGCAGTACTTC.

This clonotype was counted ten times or more. The gene calls are TRBV20-1 and TRBJ2-7; 10 positions agree with TRBD1. Trimming at V came to 1 base and at J to 4 bases, leaving 1 base not matched to a gene. The CDR3 spans 13 residues. Germline loops: CDR1 DFQATT, CDR2 SNEGSKA (reference sequence). CDR3 nucleotides: TGCAGTGCTAGAGGGACAGGGGGGTACGAGCAGTACTTC. Translation gives CSARGTGGYEQYF.

This clonotype was seen a handful of times. The J gene is TRBJ2-7, the V gene TRBV29-1; 8 bases are a match to TRBD1. The CDR3 totals 13 residues. The J segment lost 4 bases and the V segment lost 7 bases, leaving 9 bases of the junction unmatched. CDR1 and CDR2 from the germline V gene are SQVTM and ANQGSEA. The chain's CDR3 is CSARQGLRYEQYF. The DNA for the CDR3 is TGCAGCGCAAGACAGGGGCTAAGATACGAGCAGTACTTC.